These 2 T cell receptor beta chains share one sample of origin, sequenced in a study of blood T cell repertoires in COVID-19. Clones were read by immunoSEQ multiplex PCR, and TCRdb kept only the in-frame ones, dropping some. The data contain about 140,000 clones, 85% to 90% of them seen just once; the ten biggest clones take up about 1.5%. Sample: peripheral blood. The source of these receptors is a woman aged 55-75 years with acute or convalescent COVID-19.

V usage is TRBV18 and J usage is TRBJ1-5; D unresolved. The CDR3 sequence is 14 residues long. Germline loops: CDR1 KGHSH, CDR2 LQKENI. Trimming stripped 2 bases from V and 3 bases from J, with 8 bases between. As DNA, the CDR3 is TGTGCCAGCTCACCAAGCGGGGTCAATCAGCCCCAGCATTTT. This gives the protein CASSPSGVNQPQHF.

The genes are TRBV6-4 and TRBJ1-5; D perhaps matches TRBD1 (5 bases). Trimming stripped 0 bases from V and 10 bases from J, with 13 bases between. CDR3 size: 14 residues. In germline, CDR1 is MRHNA, CDR2 SNTAGT. Here the CDR3 DNA reads TGTGCCAGCAGTGACTCGGACGGGGGTGGACCCCAGCATTTT. It codes for CASSDSDGGGPQHF.